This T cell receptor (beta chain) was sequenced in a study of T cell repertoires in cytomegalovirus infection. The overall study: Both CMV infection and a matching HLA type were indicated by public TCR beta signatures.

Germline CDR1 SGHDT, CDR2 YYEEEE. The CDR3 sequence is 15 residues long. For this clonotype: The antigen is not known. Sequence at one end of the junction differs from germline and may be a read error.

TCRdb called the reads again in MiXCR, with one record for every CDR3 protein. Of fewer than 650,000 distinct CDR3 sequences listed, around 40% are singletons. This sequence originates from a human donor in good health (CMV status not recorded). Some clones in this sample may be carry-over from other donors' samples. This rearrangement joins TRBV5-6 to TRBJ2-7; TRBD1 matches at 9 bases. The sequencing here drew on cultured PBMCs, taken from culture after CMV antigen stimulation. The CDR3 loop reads CASGPPDRGSHEQYF. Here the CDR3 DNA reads TGTGCCAGCGGGCCGCCGGACAGGGGCTCCCACGAGCAGTACTTC.